This entry lists 5 T cell receptor beta chains sequenced from one sample in a study of CD8 T cells in Susac syndrome. cDNA came from approximately 0.5 to 1 ug RNA primed by random hexamers. From the immunoSEQ multiplex PCR reads, TCRdb called clonotypes with MiXCR, one entry per CDR3 protein. The repertoire holds about 240,000 distinct CDR3 sequences, approximately 95% seen once, with less than 0.11% in the top ten. The specimen was CD4+ T cells from PBMCs. The receptors were gathered from a human donor with Susac syndrome.

The chain links TRBV30 to TRBJ2-6, with 9 positions matching TRBD1. V lost 3 bases to trimming and J lost 1 base; unmatched junction nucleotides: 10. This CDR3 contains 18 residues. Per the germline V gene, CDR1 is GTSNPN and CDR2 is SVGIG (reference sequence). The CDR3 DNA sequence: TGTGCCTGGAGAAGGACAGGGGTCGTATTGTCTGGGGCCAACGTCCTGACTTTC. This codes for CAWRRTGVVLSGANVLTF.

This clonotype was seen only once. This sequence joins TRBV5-1 and TRBJ2-5, with 7 bases that match TRBD2. Germline V lookup: CDR1 SGHRS, CDR2 YFSETQ. The CDR3 has 15 residues. V shed 6 bases, J shed 0 bases, and the junction held 8 bases outside the gene matches. CDR3 in amino acids: CASKGSGNNQETQYF. Here the CDR3 DNA reads TGCGCCAGCAAGGGCAGCGGGAACAACCAAGAGACCCAGTACTTC.

The DNA of the CDR3 is TGTGCCAGCACTAAACAGGGCACTGAAGCTTTCTTT. This gives the protein CASTKQGTEAFF. The rearrangement links TRBV6-5 to TRBJ1-1; D is possibly TRBD1 (6 bases). Trimming cost V 7 bases and J 4 bases, with 10 bases left between them. This CDR3 has 12 residues. Germline-derived CDR1 and CDR2 are MNHEY and SVGAGI.

V is TRBV14 and J is TRBJ2-7; D not resolved. The CDR3 is 11 amino acids. Trimming pared 3 bases from V and 3 bases from J, leaving 3 bases between. Looked up from germline, CDR1 is SGHDN and CDR2 is FVKESK. CDR3 protein: CASSHNYEQYF. The CDR3 DNA sequence: TGTGCCAGCAGCCATAACTACGAGCAGTACTTC.

CDR3 sequence (DNA): TGCGCCAGCAGCTTGGGAGGGACTAGGTCCAATGAGCAGTTCTTC. Its translation: CASSLGGTRSNEQFF. V and J are TRBV5-1 and TRBJ2-1, with 8 positions matching TRBD2. Germline trimming cut 0 bases from V and 6 bases from J; bases unmatched to any gene: 5. This CDR3 has 15 residues. CDR1 is SGHRS and CDR2 is YFSETQ in the germline V gene.